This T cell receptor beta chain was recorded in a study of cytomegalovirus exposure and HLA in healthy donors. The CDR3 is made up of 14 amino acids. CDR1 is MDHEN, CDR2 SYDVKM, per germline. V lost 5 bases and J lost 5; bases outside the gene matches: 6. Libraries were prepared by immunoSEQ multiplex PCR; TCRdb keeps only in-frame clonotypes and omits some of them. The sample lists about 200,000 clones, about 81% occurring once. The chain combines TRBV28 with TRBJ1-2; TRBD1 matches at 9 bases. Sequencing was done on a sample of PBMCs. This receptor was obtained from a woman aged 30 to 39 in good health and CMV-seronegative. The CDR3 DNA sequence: TGTGCCAGCAGTGGGAACAGGGGGCTTTATGGCTACACCTTC. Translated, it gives CASSGNRGLYGYTF.